The 21 T cell receptor beta chains listed next were all sequenced from one sample in a study of T cell responses to AZD1222 COVID-19 vaccine. Sequencing was performed with immunoSEQ multiplex PCR; in TCRdb, only in-frame clones are kept and a portion is missing. This table has 120,000 or so clones, 80% to 90% appearing once. This sample comprised peripheral blood, obtained 28 days after the second AZD1222 dose. The receptors here all came from an adult who received the AZD1222 COVID-19 vaccine.

The V and J genes are TRBV12-3 or TRBV12-4 and TRBJ1-6, with D perhaps TRBD1 (5 bases). V was shortened by 4 bases and J by 7 bases, with 8 bases between the two germline ends. The CDR3 totals 13 residues. CDR3 nucleotides: TGTGCCAGCAGTTCGGGGGAGAATTCACCCCTCCACTTT. Its protein is CASSSGENSPLHF.

This clone was recorded only once. The rearrangement links TRBV7-8 to TRBJ1-1, with D unresolved. The CDR3 sequence is 14 residues long. Trimming removed 5 bases at V and 2 bases at J, with 12 bases between. Looked up from germline, CDR1 is SGHVS and CDR2 is FQNEAQ. CDR3 bases: TGTGCCAGCAGCCCCAGGAGCCTTAACACTGAAGCTTTCTTT. Its translation: CASSPRSLNTEAFF.

The genes are TRBV29-1 and TRBJ2-6; possibly TRBD2 for D (6 bases). The V end was cut by 4 bases, the J end by 2 bases, with 9 bases between. This CDR3 spans 14 amino acids. Per the germline V gene, CDR1 is SQVTM and CDR2 is ANQGSEA. CDR3 protein: CSVVGGAGANVLTF. The CDR3 DNA reads as TGCAGCGTTGTGGGGGGTGCTGGGGCCAACGTCCTGACTTTC.

V gene TRBV12-3 or TRBV12-4 combines with J gene TRBJ2-1; the D gene is possibly TRBD2 (5 bases). The CDR3 sequence is 12 residues long. Trimming took off 5 bases at V and 9 bases at J, with 11 bases between the two ends. CDR3 sequence reads: CASSPTGSEQFF. The CDR3 nucleotides read TGTGCCAGCAGTCCGACGGGATCTGAGCAGTTCTTC.

The chain is built from TRBV4-3 and TRBJ1-3, with TRBD1 as a possible D gene (5 bases). Germline CDR1 reads LGHNA; CDR2 reads YSLEER. Trimming left V 0 bases short and J 4 bases short, with 19 bases between. This CDR3 contains 18 residues. The CDR3 region has the DNA TGCGCCAGCAGCCAAGATTCCTACCGTGCAGGGCGCGGAAACACCATATATTTT. Residues: CASSQDSYRAGRGNTIYF.

The chain couples TRBV28 to TRBJ1-1; weak D call: TRBD1 (5 bases). From germline, CDR1 is MDHEN and CDR2 SYDVKM. Trimming stripped 6 bases from V and 0 bases from J, with 11 bases between. There are 14 residues in the CDR3. CDR3 nucleotides: TGTGCCAGCAGGAGACAGACCCTGAACACTGAAGCTTTCTTT. Protein: CASRRQTLNTEAFF.

The J gene is TRBJ1-2, the V gene TRBV5-1, with D unresolved. V shed 4 bases and J shed 6 bases, with 16 bases lying between them. The CDR3 runs to 14 residues. Looked up from germline, CDR1 is SGHRS and CDR2 is YFSETQ. CDR3: CASSRRTAEDGYTF. CDR3 bases: TGCGCCAGCAGCCGTAGGACGGCAGAAGATGGCTACACCTTC.

The CDR3 region has the DNA TGTGCCACCAGCGAACGGGCAGTAGCCTACGAGCAGTACTTC. It yields the protein CATSERAVAYEQYF. The V and J genes are TRBV15 and TRBJ2-7; the D is unclear. Trimming shortened V by 5 bases and J by 2 bases, and 13 bases separated the two germline ends. CDR3 size: 14 residues. Per the germline V gene, CDR1 is LNHNV and CDR2 is YYDKDF (reference sequence). The whole variable domain, remainder taken from reference TRBV15 and TRBJ2-7, is DAMVIQNPRYQVTQFGKPVTLSCSQTLNHNVMYWYQQKSSQAPKLLFHYYDKDFNNEADTPDNFQSRRPNTSFCFLDIRSPGLGDTAMYLCATSERAVAYEQYFGPGTRLTVT.

The V call is TRBV2, the J call TRBJ1-2, with D hard to call. Trimming took 3 bases from V and 6 from J, leaving 11 bases between them. This CDR3 is 13 amino acids long. Per germline, CDR1 SNHLY and CDR2 FYNNEI. The CDR3 spells CASSDGRAHGYTF. The CDR3 bases are TGTGCCAGCAGTGATGGTAGGGCGCATGGCTACACCTTC.

J is TRBJ2-2 and V is TRBV4-2, with 14 bases lining up with TRBD2. The CDR3 is 17 residues long. Germline V gives CDR1 LGHNA, CDR2 YNFKEQ. After removal of 4 bases from V and 5 bases from J, the junction contained 6 bases not matched to a gene. The CDR3 DNA is TGTGCCAGCAGCCTGGGACTAGCGGGAGTAGATACCGGGGAGCTGTTTTTT. Amino acid sequence: CASSLGLAGVDTGELFF.

J is TRBJ1-1 and V is TRBV16; D call uncertain. V was clipped by 2 bases and J by 1 base, with 8 bases between them. The CDR3 is made up of 14 amino acids. Per the germline V gene, CDR1 is KGHSY and CDR2 is FQNENV. The DNA for the CDR3 is TGTGCCAGCAGCCAAGTCTCAGGGAACACTGAAGCTTTCTTT. Translated: CASSQVSGNTEAFF.

CDR3 bases: TGTGCCAGTAGTCCGACAGGAGCTAACTATGGCTACACCTTC. This codes for CASSPTGANYGYTF. This chain links TRBV19 with TRBJ1-2; TRBD1 might be the D (6 bases). CDR1 and CDR2 from the germline V gene are LNHDA and SQIVND (reference sequence). V dropped 5 bases and J dropped 0 bases, with 10 bases sitting between them. This CDR3 spans 14 amino acids.

The rearrangement links TRBV9 to TRBJ1-2; TRBD1 matches 7 bases. The trim removed 9 bases at V and 2 bases at J, leaving 16 bases unmatched. Germline values: CDR1 SGDLS, CDR2 YYNGEE. This CDR3 contains 16 residues. The CDR3 reads CATERTTGALNYGYTF. DNA for the CDR3: TGTGCCACCGAAAGAACAACAGGGGCCCTAAACTATGGCTACACCTTC.

On this clone: The sample carries other DNA sequences with the same CDR3. The CDR3 sequence is CASSLGGSNEKLFF. CDR3 nucleotides: TGTGCCAGCAGCTTAGGTGGATCTAATGAAAAACTGTTTTTT. V and J are TRBV7-9 and TRBJ1-4; the D is unclear. V was clipped by 1 base and J by 3 bases, with 6 bases between them. CDR1 and CDR2 from the germline V gene are SEHNR and FQNEAQ (reference sequence). This CDR3 contains 14 residues.

The CDR3 DNA follows: TGTGCCAGCAGTGCCGGGACACCATACTCCTACGAGCAGTACTTC. It translates to CASSAGTPYSYEQYF. The J gene is TRBJ2-7, the V gene TRBV2; perhaps TRBD1 as D (6 bases). Germline values: CDR1 SNHLY, CDR2 FYNNEI. The ends were cut back, 4 bases at V and 0 bases at J, with 13 bases in the middle. This CDR3 is 15 amino acids long.

V is TRBV12-3 or TRBV12-4 and J is TRBJ2-7; D is possibly TRBD1 (6 bases). CDR3 length: 13 amino acids. V was shortened by 6 bases and J by 5 bases, with 14 bases between the two germline ends. CDR3 residues: CASSLQGRDEQYF. In nucleotides, the CDR3 is TGTGCCAGCAGCTTACAGGGCCGCGACGAGCAGTACTTC.

This chain connects TRBV27 to TRBJ2-3; weak D call: TRBD2 (5 bases). Germline V gives CDR1 MNHEY, CDR2 SMNVEV (reference sequence). The CDR3 is made up of 17 amino acids. Trimming took off 5 bases at V and 4 bases at J, with 22 bases between the two ends. CDR3 protein: CASSAGLGFLTPDTQYF. The CDR3 bases are TGTGCCAGCAGTGCGGGCCTGGGGTTTTTGACGCCAGATACGCAGTATTTT.

This clone was seen a handful of times. The germline gene is not matched at one end of the junction; a read error may be the cause. The rearrangement links TRBV7-7 to TRBJ2-2, with 10 positions matching TRBD1. The CDR3 spans 15 residues. From germline, CDR1 is SSHAT and CDR2 FNYEAQ (reference sequence). The CDR3 spells CASSRDRGNTGELFF. DNA for the CDR3: TGTGCTAGCAGCCGGGACAGGGGGAACACCGGGGAGCTGTTTTTT.

This chain connects TRBV28 to TRBJ2-3; possibly TRBD2 for D (6 bases). Trimming left V 3 bases short and J 9 bases short, with 28 bases between. The CDR3 sequence is 18 residues long. The germline gives CDR1 MDHEN, CDR2 SYDVKM. Here the CDR3 DNA reads TGTGCCAGCAGTTTCACCCCCGCATTCGGGGCCGCAGGGAGGACGCAGTATTTT. Protein: CASSFTPAFGAAGRTQYF.

The chain recombines TRBV18 with TRBJ2-7; D is perhaps TRBD1 (5 bases). The CDR3 runs 14 residues. The germline V and J ends were trimmed by 0 bases and 3 bases, with 9 bases remaining between them. Germline loops: CDR1 KGHSH, CDR2 LQKENI. The CDR3 DNA reads TGTGCCAGCTCACCACCTGACAGATTCTACGAGCAGTACTTC. Translated: CASSPPDRFYEQYF.

Here the CDR3 DNA reads TGTGCCAGCACTCAGGGGGCAGGCTCTGGGGCCAACGTCCTGACTTTC. Residues: CASTQGAGSGANVLTF. This rearrangement joins TRBV27 to TRBJ2-6; 8 bases are a match to TRBD1. The CDR3 runs 16 residues. Trimming removed 7 bases from V and 0 bases from J; junction bases left unmatched: 5. From germline, CDR1 is MNHEY and CDR2 SMNVEV (reference sequence).